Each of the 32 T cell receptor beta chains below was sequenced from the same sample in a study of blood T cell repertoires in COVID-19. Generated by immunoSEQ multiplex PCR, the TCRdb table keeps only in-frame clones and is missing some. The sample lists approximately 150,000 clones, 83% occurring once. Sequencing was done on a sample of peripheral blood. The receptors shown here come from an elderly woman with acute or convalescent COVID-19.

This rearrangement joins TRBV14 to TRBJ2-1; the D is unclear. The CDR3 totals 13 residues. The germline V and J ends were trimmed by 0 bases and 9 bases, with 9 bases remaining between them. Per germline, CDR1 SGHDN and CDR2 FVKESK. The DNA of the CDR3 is TGTGCCAGCAGCCAAGATATTAGCTCTGAGCAGTTCTTC. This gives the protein CASSQDISSEQFF.

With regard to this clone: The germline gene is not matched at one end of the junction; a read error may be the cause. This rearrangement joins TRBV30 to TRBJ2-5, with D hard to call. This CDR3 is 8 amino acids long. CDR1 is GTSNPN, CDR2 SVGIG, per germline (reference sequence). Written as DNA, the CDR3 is TGTGCCTGGAGTGTACTCCACTTC. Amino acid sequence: CAWSVLHF.

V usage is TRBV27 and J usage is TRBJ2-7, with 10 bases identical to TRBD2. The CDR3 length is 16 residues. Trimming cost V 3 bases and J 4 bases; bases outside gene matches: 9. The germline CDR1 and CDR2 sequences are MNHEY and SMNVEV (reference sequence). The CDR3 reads CASSLTSGGATYEQYF. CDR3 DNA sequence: TGTGCCAGCAGTTTGACGAGCGGGGGGGCTACTTACGAGCAGTACTTC.

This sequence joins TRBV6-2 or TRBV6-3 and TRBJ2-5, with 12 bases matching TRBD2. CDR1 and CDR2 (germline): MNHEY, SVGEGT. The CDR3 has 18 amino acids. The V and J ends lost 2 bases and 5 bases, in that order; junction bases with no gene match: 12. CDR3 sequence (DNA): TGTGCCAGCAGTTACCGACTAGCGGGGGCTAGAATACCGGAGACCCAGTACTTC. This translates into CASSYRLAGARIPETQYF.

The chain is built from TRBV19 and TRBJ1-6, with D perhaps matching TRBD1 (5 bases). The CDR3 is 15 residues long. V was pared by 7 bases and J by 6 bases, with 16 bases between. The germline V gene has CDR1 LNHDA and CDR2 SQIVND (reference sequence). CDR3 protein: CASTPSRASNSPLHF. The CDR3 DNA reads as TGTGCCAGTACCCCTTCCAGGGCTTCTAATTCACCCCTCCACTTT.

Here the CDR3 DNA reads TGTGCCAGCAGTTTGGGGCAATATGGCTACACCTTC. This codes for CASSLGQYGYTF. The chain has TRBV28 and TRBJ1-2; possibly TRBD1 for D (5 bases). The V and J ends lost 3 bases and 5 bases respectively, with 7 bases between them. Germline V gene data show CDR1 as MDHEN and CDR2 as SYDVKM. The CDR3 contains 12 residues.

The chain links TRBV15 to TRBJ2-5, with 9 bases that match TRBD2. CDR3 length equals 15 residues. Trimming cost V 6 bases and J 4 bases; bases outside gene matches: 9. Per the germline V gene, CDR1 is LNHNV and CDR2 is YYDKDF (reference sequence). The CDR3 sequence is CATRRAGGSGETQYF. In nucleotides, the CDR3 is TGTGCCACCAGACGGGCGGGAGGGTCTGGAGAGACCCAGTACTTC.

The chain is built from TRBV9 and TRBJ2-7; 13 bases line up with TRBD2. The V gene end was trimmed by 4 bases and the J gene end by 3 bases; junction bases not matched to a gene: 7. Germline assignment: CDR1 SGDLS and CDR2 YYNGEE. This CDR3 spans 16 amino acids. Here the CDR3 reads CASSPELAGGYYEQYF. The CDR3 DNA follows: TGTGCCAGCAGCCCCGAACTAGCGGGGGGGTACTACGAGCAGTACTTC.

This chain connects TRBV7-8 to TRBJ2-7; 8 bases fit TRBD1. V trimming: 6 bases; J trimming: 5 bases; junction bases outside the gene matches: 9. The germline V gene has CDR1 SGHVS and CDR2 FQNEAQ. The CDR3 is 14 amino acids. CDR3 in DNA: TGTGCCAGCAGTTTGGCGCAGGGGGCACACGAGCAGTACTTC. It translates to CASSLAQGAHEQYF.

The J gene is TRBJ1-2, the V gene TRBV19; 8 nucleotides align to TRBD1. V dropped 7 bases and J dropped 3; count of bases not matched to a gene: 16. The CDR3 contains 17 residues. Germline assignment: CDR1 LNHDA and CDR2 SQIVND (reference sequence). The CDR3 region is CASTPGQDQDAYYGYTF. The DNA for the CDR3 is TGTGCCAGTACACCGGGACAGGACCAGGATGCTTACTATGGCTACACCTTC.

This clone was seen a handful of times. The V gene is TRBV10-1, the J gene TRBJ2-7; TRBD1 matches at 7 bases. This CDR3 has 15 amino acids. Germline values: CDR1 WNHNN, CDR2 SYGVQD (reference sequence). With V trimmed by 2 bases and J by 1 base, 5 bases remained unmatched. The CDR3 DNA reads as TGCGCCAGCAGTGAGGAAAGGGACAGTTCCTACGAGCAGTACTTC. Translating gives CASSEERDSSYEQYF.

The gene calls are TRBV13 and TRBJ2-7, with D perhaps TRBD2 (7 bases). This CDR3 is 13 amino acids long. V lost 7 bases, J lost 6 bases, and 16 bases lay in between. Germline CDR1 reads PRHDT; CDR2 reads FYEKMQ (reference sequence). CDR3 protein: CASTPEGGSEQYF. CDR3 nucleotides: TGTGCCAGCACCCCAGAGGGGGGGTCCGAGCAGTACTTC. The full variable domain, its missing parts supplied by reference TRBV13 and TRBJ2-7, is AAGVIQSPRHLIKEKRETATLKCYPIPRHDTVYWYQQGPGQDPQFLISFYEKMQSDKGSIPDRFSAQQFSDYHSELNMSSLELGDSALYFCASTPEGGSEQYFGPGTRLTVT.

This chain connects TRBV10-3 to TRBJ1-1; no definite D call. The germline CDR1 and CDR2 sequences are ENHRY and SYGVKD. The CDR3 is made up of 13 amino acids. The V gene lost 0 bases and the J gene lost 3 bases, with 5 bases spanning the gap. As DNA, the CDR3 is TGTGCCATCAGTGAGTCGGCAGACACTGAAGCTTTCTTT. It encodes CAISESADTEAFF.

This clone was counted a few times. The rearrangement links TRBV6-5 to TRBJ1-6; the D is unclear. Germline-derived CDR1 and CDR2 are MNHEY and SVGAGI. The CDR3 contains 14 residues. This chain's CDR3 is CGSGRRPSDSPLHF. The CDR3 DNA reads TGTGGAAGCGGGCGTCGACCCTCTGATTCACCCCTCCACTTT.

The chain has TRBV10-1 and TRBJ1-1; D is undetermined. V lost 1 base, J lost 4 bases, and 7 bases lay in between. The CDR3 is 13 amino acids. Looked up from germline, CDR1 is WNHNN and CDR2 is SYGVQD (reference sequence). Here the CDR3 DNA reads TGCGCCAGCAGTGAGTTCCGGGGCACTGAAGCTTTCTTT. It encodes CASSEFRGTEAFF.

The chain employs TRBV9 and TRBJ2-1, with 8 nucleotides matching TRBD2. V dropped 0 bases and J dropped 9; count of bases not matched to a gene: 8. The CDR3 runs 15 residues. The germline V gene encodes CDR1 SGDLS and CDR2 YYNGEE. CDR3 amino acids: CASSVEALAVGEQFF. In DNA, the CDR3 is TGTGCCAGCAGCGTAGAGGCACTAGCGGTTGGTGAGCAGTTCTTC.

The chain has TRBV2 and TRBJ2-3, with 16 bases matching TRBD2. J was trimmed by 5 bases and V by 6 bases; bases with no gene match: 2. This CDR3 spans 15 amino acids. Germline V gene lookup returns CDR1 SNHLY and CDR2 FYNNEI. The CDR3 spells CASRGLAGGKDTQYF. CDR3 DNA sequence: TGTGCCAGCAGGGGACTAGCGGGAGGGAAAGATACGCAGTATTTT.

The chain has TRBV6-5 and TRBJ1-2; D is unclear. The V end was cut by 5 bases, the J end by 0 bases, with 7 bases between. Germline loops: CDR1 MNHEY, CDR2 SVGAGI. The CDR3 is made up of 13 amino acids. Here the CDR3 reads CASSRTPNYGYTF. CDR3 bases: TGTGCCAGCAGTCGTACTCCTAACTATGGCTACACCTTC.

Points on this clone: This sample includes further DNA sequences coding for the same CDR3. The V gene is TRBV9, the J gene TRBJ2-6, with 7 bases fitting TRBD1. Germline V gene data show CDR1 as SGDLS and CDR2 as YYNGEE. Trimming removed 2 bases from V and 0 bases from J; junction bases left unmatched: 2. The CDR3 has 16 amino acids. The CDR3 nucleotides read TGTGCCAGCAGCGTCGCAGGGGGCTCTGGGGCCAACGTCCTGACTTTC. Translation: CASSVAGGSGANVLTF.

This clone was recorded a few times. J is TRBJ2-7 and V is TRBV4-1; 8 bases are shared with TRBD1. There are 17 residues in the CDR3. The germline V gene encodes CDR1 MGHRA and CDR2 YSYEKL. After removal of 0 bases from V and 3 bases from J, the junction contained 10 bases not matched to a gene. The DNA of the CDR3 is TGCGCCAGCAGCCAAGATAACCTAAGCGGACAGGGCTACGAGCAGTACTTC. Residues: CASSQDNLSGQGYEQYF.

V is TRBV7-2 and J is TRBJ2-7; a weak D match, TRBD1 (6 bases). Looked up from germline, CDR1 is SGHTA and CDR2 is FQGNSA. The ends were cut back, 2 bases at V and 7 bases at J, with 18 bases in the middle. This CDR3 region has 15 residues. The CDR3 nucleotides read TGTGCCAGCAGCTTACATGGGGGCACCAACGTGGAGCAGTACTTC. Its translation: CASSLHGGTNVEQYF. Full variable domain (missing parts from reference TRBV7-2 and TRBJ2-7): GAGVSQSPSNKVTEKGKDVELRCDPISGHTALYWYRQSLGQGLEFLIYFQGNSAPDKSGLPSDRFSAERTGGSVSTLTIQRTQQEDSAVYLCASSLHGGTNVEQYFGPGTRLTVT.

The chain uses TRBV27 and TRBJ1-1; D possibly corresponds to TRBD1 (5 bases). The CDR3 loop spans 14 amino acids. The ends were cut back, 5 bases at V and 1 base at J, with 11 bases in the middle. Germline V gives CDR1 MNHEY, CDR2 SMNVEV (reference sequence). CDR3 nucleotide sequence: TGTGCCAGCAGTCCTTTGGGGCCGAACACTGAAGCTTTCTTT. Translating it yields CASSPLGPNTEAFF.

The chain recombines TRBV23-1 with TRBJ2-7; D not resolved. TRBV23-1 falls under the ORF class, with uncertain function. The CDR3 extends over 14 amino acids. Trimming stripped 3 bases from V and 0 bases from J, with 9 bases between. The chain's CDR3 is CASSHPGASYEQYF. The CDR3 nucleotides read TGCGCCAGCAGTCATCCCGGAGCCTCCTACGAGCAGTACTTC.

The CDR3 region is CASQAGGHEQFF. DNA of the CDR3: TGTGCCAGCCAAGCGGGGGGCCATGAGCAGTTCTTC. The V gene is TRBV7-9, the J gene TRBJ2-1; 9 bases line up with TRBD2. Trimming removed 8 bases from V and 8 bases from J; junction bases left unmatched: 4. Germline CDR1 is SEHNR and CDR2 is FQNEAQ (reference sequence). This CDR3 comprises 12 residues.

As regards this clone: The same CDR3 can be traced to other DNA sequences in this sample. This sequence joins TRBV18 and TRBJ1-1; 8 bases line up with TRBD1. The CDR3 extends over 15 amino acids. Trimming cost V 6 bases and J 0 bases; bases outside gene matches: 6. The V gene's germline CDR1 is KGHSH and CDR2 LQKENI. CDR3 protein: CASSPQGALNTEAFF. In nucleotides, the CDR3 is TGTGCCAGCTCTCCTCAGGGGGCGCTGAACACTGAAGCTTTCTTT.

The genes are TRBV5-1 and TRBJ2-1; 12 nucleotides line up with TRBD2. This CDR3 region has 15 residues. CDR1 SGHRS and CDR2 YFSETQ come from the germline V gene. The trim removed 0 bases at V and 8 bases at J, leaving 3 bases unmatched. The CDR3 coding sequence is TGCGCCAGCAGCTTGGGACTAGCGGGAGCAGATGAGCAGTTCTTC. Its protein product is CASSLGLAGADEQFF.

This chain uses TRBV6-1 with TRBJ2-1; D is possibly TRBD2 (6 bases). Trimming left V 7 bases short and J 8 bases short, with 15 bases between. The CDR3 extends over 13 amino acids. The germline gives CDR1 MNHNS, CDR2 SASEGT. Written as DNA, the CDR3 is TGTGCCAGCACGGGTCCCGGGAGAGATGAGCAGTTCTTC. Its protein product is CASTGPGRDEQFF.

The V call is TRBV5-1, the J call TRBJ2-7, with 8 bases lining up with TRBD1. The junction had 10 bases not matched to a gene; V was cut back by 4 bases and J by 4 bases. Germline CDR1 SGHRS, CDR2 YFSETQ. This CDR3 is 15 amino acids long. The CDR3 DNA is TGCGCCAGCAGCGGAAGACAGGGGTCGGGGTACGAGCAGTACTTC. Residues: CASSGRQGSGYEQYF.

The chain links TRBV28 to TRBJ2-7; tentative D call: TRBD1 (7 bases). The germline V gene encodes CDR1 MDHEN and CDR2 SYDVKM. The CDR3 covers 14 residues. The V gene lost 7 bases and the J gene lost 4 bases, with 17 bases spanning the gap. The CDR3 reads CASTQGGLKYEQYF. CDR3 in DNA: TGTGCCAGCACCCAGGGGGGACTTAAGTACGAGCAGTACTTC.

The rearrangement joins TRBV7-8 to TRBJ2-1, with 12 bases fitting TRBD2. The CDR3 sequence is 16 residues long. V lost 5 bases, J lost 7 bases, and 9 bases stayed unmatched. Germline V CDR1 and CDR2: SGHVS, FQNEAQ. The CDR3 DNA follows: TGTGCCAGCAGCCAGTTGACTAGCGGGAGAAGGAATGAGCAGTTCTTC. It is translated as CASSQLTSGRRNEQFF.

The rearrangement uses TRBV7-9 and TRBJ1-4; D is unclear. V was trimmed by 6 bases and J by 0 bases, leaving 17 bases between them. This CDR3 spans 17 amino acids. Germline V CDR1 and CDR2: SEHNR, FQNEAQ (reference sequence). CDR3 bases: TGTGCCAGCAGAAGGTGGTACAGCCCTGCAACTAATGAAAAACTGTTTTTT. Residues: CASRRWYSPATNEKLFF.

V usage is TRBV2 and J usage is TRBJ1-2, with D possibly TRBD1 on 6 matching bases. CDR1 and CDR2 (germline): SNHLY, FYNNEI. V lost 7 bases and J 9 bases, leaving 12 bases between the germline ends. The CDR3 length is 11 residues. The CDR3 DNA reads TGTGCCAGCACTGACAGGACTAGCTACACCTTC. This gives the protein CASTDRTSYTF. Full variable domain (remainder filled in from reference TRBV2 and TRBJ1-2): EPEVTQTPSHQVTQMGQEVILRCVPISNHLYFYWYRQILGQKVEFLVSFYNNEISEKSEIFDDQFSVERPDGSNFTLKIRSTKLEDSAMYFCASTDRTSYTFGSGTRLTVV.